One and the same sample provided the 11 T cell receptor beta chains below, sequenced in a study of tumor T cells in aggressive B-cell lymphoma. Here immunoSEQ multiplex PCR was the method, and the copy in TCRdb shows in-frame clones only, minus some. There are thousands of clones in the sample; 82% occur only once, and 2.7% lies in the top ten. Sequencing was performed on tumor tissue. These receptors all stem from an adult with diffuse large B cell lymphoma.

The chain joins TRBV5-1 to TRBJ2-2; TRBD2 agrees at 10 bases. CDR1 is SGHRS and CDR2 is YFSETQ in the germline V gene. With 0 bases clipped from V and 6 bases from J, the junction kept 8 bases outside the gene matches. CDR3 size: 17 residues. The CDR3 DNA follows: TGCGCCAGCAGCTTGGTTCCTAGCGGGGGAGGAGCCGGGGAGCTGTTTTTT. Encoded protein: CASSLVPSGGGAGELFF.

The CDR3 DNA reads TGTGCCAGCAGCCCAAGTACAGGGCCCTCTGGAAACACCATATATTTT. Translating gives CASSPSTGPSGNTIYF. The chain carries TRBV7-6 and TRBJ1-3; possibly TRBD1 for D (6 bases). Trimming shortened V by 5 bases and J by 0 bases, and 14 bases separated the two germline ends. Germline V gives CDR1 SGHVS, CDR2 FNYEAQ. CDR3 length: 16 amino acids.

V gene TRBV4-3 combines with J gene TRBJ1-5; TRBD1 agrees at 11 bases. Germline V gene data show CDR1 as LGHNA and CDR2 as YSLEER. V was clipped by 5 bases and J by 4 bases; unmatched bases: 4. This CDR3 is 15 amino acids long. The CDR3 coding sequence is TGCGCCAGCAGCTCGGACAGGGGGCCGAATCAGCCCCAGCATTTT. Its translation: CASSSDRGPNQPQHF.

This clone came up once. V and J are TRBV27 and TRBJ1-1; D unclear. Germline values: CDR1 MNHEY, CDR2 SMNVEV (reference sequence). The CDR3 loop spans 13 amino acids. Trimming took 5 bases from V and 0 from J, leaving 7 bases between them. In DNA, the CDR3 is TGTGCCAGCAGTCCAAACTTGAACACTGAAGCTTTCTTT. Translating gives CASSPNLNTEAFF.

The CDR3, as DNA: TGTGCCAGCAGCCCAGGACAGGGTGGCGATACGCAGTATTTT. It specifies CASSPGQGGDTQYF. V is TRBV7-9 and J is TRBJ2-3; the match to TRBD1 covers 8 bases. The CDR3 totals 14 residues. With 5 bases clipped from V and 6 bases from J, the junction kept 7 bases outside the gene matches. The germline V gene has CDR1 SEHNR and CDR2 FQNEAQ (reference sequence). Supplemented by reference TRBV7-9 and TRBJ2-3, the full variable domain reads DTGVSQNPRHKITKRGQNVTFRCDPISEHNRLYWYRQTLGQGPEFLTYFQNEAQLEKSRLLSDRFSAERPKGSFSTLEIQRTEQGDSAMYLCASSPGQGGDTQYFGPGTRLTVL.

This clone was seen once. The rearrangement uses TRBV21-1 and TRBJ1-2. TRBV21-1 is deemed a pseudogene. The CDR3 extends over 10 amino acids. The CDR3 DNA sequence: TGTGCCAGCCCGGGAGGGGCTTACACCTTC. As protein: CASPGGAYTF.

The chain recombines TRBV28 with TRBJ2-2; 8 positions match TRBD1. Germline values: CDR1 MDHEN, CDR2 SYDVKM. CDR3 length: 16 amino acids. Losses at the gene ends were 6 bases for V and 7 bases for J; bases not matched to a gene: 13. The CDR3 nucleotides are TGTGCCAGCAGAACTCCTCTGGACAGGGCTATCGGGGAGCTGTTTTTT. This sequence encodes CASRTPLDRAIGELFF.

V and J are TRBV7-8 and TRBJ2-7; 8 positions agree with TRBD1. Unmatched junction bases numbered 6, after V lost 2 bases and J lost 6 bases. The CDR3 sequence is 14 residues long. CDR1 and CDR2 from the germline V gene are SGHVS and FQNEAQ. The CDR3 protein is CASSLMDRVGEQYF. CDR3 sequence (DNA): TGTGCCAGCAGCTTAATGGACAGGGTGGGCGAGCAGTACTTC.

The chain couples TRBV9 to TRBJ2-3; tentatively, D is TRBD2 (6 bases). V shed 1 base and J shed 4 bases, with 13 bases lying between them. Looked up from germline, CDR1 is SGDLS and CDR2 is YYNGEE. This CDR3 contains 15 residues. CDR3 in amino acids: CASSVPSTRADTQYF. In nucleotides, the CDR3 is TGTGCCAGCAGCGTACCCTCGACTAGAGCAGATACGCAGTATTTT. Based on the CDR3 plus reference TRBV9 and TRBJ2-3, the full variable domain is DSGVTQTPKHLITATGQRVTLRCSPRSGDLSVYWYQQSLDQGLQFLIQYYNGEERAKGNILERFSAQQFPDLHSELNLSSLELGDSALYFCASSVPSTRADTQYFGPGTRLTVL.

The rearrangement links TRBV5-6 to TRBJ2-7, with D maybe TRBD1 (5 bases). This CDR3 spans 13 amino acids. Germline lookup yields CDR1 SGHDT and CDR2 YYEEEE. Trimming removed 4 bases at V and 2 bases at J, with 10 bases between. The CDR3 here is CASSELTAYEQYV. The CDR3 DNA reads as TGTGCCAGCAGCGAACTGACAGCCTACGAGCAGTACGTC.

This chain links TRBV6-1 with TRBJ2-7, with 8 bases fitting TRBD1. CDR1 and CDR2 from the germline V gene are MNHNS and SASEGT. Losses at the gene ends were 6 bases for V and 3 bases for J; bases not matched to a gene: 10. The CDR3 consists of 15 residues. In DNA form, the CDR3 reads TGTGCCAGCAGCCCCCTGACAGGGGTCCACTACGAGCAGTACTTC. The encoded protein is CASSPLTGVHYEQYF.